These 16 T cell receptor beta chains were all obtained from the same sample, sequenced in a study of blood T cells in healthy people across ages. A sample-barcoded 5' primer and a J-beta primer mix were used in a second PCR of roughly 6 to 11 cycles. TCRdb reprocessed the 5' RACE reads with MiXCR, giving one entry per CDR3 protein. Of some 880,000 distinct CDR3 sequences in the sample, around 34% were seen once. What was sequenced was blood. Receptor source: a man younger than 35 in good health.

Only one count was recorded for this clonotype. One end of the junction varies from germline; a read error may be responsible. The rearrangement uses TRBV5-1 and TRBJ1-1, with no clear D. Per germline, CDR1 SGHRS and CDR2 YFSETQ. CDR3 size: 13 residues. The CDR3 DNA sequence: TGCGCCGGCAGCTGGGATGGGAACACTGAAGCTTTCTTT. Amino acids: CAGSWDGNTEAFF.

This clonotype came up a few times. V gene TRBV20-1 combines with J gene TRBJ2-5; D might be TRBD1 (5 bases). V shed 3 bases and J shed 9 bases, with 17 bases lying between them. From germline, CDR1 is DFQATT and CDR2 SNEGSKA (reference sequence). This CDR3 has 13 amino acids. CDR3 sequence: CSASLAGARAQYF. CDR3 sequence (DNA): TGCAGTGCTAGTCTGGCTGGGGCACGGGCCCAGTACTTC.

This chain uses TRBV6-6 with TRBJ1-2; D uncertain. The length of the CDR3 is 13 residues. Germline V gene data show CDR1 as MNHNY and CDR2 as SVGAGI (reference sequence). The ends were cut back, 4 bases at V and 10 bases at J, with 16 bases in the middle. Here the CDR3 reads CASSSAALQSYTF. The CDR3 DNA sequence: TGTGCCAGCAGTTCGGCCGCCCTCCAATCCTACACCTTC.

This chain uses TRBV13 with TRBJ2-1; perhaps D is TRBD1 or TRBD2 (5 bases each). The CDR3 consists of 12 residues. V was shortened by 8 bases and J by 6 bases, with 11 bases between the two germline ends. CDR1 PRHDT and CDR2 FYEKMQ come from the germline V gene (reference sequence). The CDR3 protein is CASQMGVNEQFF. CDR3 DNA sequence: TGTGCCAGCCAGATGGGGGTCAATGAGCAGTTCTTC.

V usage is TRBV24-1 and J usage is TRBJ2-1; D possibly matches TRBD1 or TRBD2 (5 bases each). Per the germline V gene, CDR1 is KGHDR and CDR2 is SFDVKD. V lost 10 bases, J lost 6 bases, and 15 bases lay in between. CDR3 length equals 13 residues. CDR3 loop: CATSTGTPNEQFF. DNA of the CDR3: TGTGCCACGTCTACCGGGACCCCCAATGAGCAGTTCTTC.

This clonotype has a single count. The V call is TRBV28, the J call TRBJ2-3; D gene ambiguous. CDR1 is MDHEN, CDR2 SYDVKM, per germline. The CDR3 covers 15 residues. Trimming took off 2 bases at V and 5 bases at J, with 14 bases between the two ends. The CDR3: CASSLALAGIDTQYF. The DNA of the CDR3 is TGTGCCAGCAGTTTAGCCCTGGCTGGCATAGATACGCAGTATTTT. The entire variable domain, with the rest obtained from reference TRBV28 and TRBJ2-3, is as follows: DVKVTQSSRYLVKRTGEKVFLECVQDMDHENMFWYRQDPGLGLRLIYFSYDVKMKEKGDIPEGYSVSREKKERFSLILESASTNQTSMYLCASSLALAGIDTQYFGPGTRLTVL.

The rearrangement joins TRBV20-1 to TRBJ1-2; D is undetermined. Per the germline V gene, CDR1 is DFQATT and CDR2 is SNEGSKA (reference sequence). Deletions cut 0 bases from V and 7 bases from J, with 21 bases between. There are 16 residues in the CDR3. Written as DNA, the CDR3 is TGCAGTGCTAGAGATATGCAGGTCGAGGTCTTCGGTGGCTACACCTTC. It is translated as CSARDMQVEVFGGYTF.

This chain uses TRBV6-1 with TRBJ2-6; 12 bases map to TRBD1. This CDR3 has 17 residues. Germline CDR1 is MNHNS and CDR2 is SASEGT. The J segment lost 1 base and the V segment lost 5 bases, leaving 3 bases of the junction unmatched. This CDR3 is CASSKGQGASGANVLTF. Written as DNA, the CDR3 is TGTGCCAGCAGTAAGGGACAGGGGGCTTCTGGGGCCAACGTCCTGACTTTC.

In its sample, this clonotype was seen many times. The chain joins TRBV6-2 or TRBV6-3 to TRBJ1-1, with unresolved D. Germline values: CDR1 MNHEY, CDR2 SVGEGT. CDR3 length: 13 amino acids. V lost 5 bases and J lost 0, with 7 bases in between. This CDR3 is CASSVTVNTEAFF. In DNA form, the CDR3 reads TGTGCCAGCAGTGTTACAGTGAACACTGAAGCTTTCTTT.

This clonotype was seen a handful of times. This chain uses TRBV29-1 with TRBJ2-3; 14 bases fit TRBD2. Germline loops: CDR1 SQVTM, CDR2 ANQGSEA. V shed 0 bases, J shed 10 bases, and the junction held 9 bases outside the gene matches. CDR3 length equals 16 residues. The CDR3 protein is CSVEDPGLAGEDAQYF. The CDR3 bases are TGCAGCGTTGAAGATCCGGGACTAGCGGGAGAGGATGCGCAGTATTTT.

The rearrangement uses TRBV12-3 or TRBV12-4 and TRBJ1-3, with TRBD1 identical over 9 bases. With 5 bases clipped from V and 0 bases from J, the junction kept 2 bases outside the gene matches. CDR3 length: 15 residues. The CDR3, as DNA: TGTGCCAGCAGTGGGGACAGGGTCTCTGGAAACACCATATATTTT. Protein: CASSGDRVSGNTIYF.

The gene calls are TRBV3-1 and TRBJ2-7, with no clear D. This CDR3 region has 13 residues. Trimming left V 8 bases short and J 6 bases short, with 17 bases between. CDR1 LGHDT and CDR2 YNNKEL come from the germline V gene (reference sequence). The CDR3 sequence: CASRKRWEFEQYF. The CDR3 region has the DNA TGTGCCAGCCGAAAACGGTGGGAATTCGAGCAGTACTTC.

This sequence joins TRBV4-3 and TRBJ2-2; D is tentatively TRBD1 or TRBD2 (5 bases each). V dropped 1 base and J dropped 4 bases, with 16 bases sitting between them. This CDR3 comprises 17 residues. Germline-derived CDR1 and CDR2 are LGHNA and YSLEER. In DNA, the CDR3 is TGCGCCAGCAGCCAAGTGGCAGAGGGGTGGAGCACCGGGGAGCTGTTTTTT. As protein: CASSQVAEGWSTGELFF.

In this sample, this clonotype turned up once. The chain combines TRBV5-6 with TRBJ1-1, with a weak D call TRBD1 (6 bases). Trimming removed 0 bases from V and 2 bases from J, with 11 bases in between. This CDR3 has 15 residues. In germline, CDR1 is SGHDT, CDR2 YYEEEE. The CDR3 DNA reads TGTGCCAGCAGCTTGGTGGACAGAGTTAACACTGAAGCTTTCTTT. It specifies CASSLVDRVNTEAFF.

V is TRBV20-1 and J is TRBJ1-4; D not certain. The CDR3 is 13 residues long. V lost 7 bases, J lost 5 bases, and 14 bases lay in between. From germline, CDR1 is DFQATT and CDR2 SNEGSKA (reference sequence). The DNA for the CDR3 is TGCAGTGGATCGGGCGTTAAGAATGAAAAACTGTTTTTT. Translated: CSGSGVKNEKLFF.

This clonotype was observed a handful of times. The chain couples TRBV28 to TRBJ2-7, with 10 bases that match TRBD1. V lost 4 bases to trimming and J lost 3 bases; unmatched junction nucleotides: 3. The CDR3 is 14 amino acids. Germline CDR1 and CDR2: MDHEN and SYDVKM. This CDR3 reads CASSSWDRGYEQYF. The CDR3 DNA follows: TGTGCCAGCAGTTCCTGGGACAGGGGCTACGAGCAGTACTTC.